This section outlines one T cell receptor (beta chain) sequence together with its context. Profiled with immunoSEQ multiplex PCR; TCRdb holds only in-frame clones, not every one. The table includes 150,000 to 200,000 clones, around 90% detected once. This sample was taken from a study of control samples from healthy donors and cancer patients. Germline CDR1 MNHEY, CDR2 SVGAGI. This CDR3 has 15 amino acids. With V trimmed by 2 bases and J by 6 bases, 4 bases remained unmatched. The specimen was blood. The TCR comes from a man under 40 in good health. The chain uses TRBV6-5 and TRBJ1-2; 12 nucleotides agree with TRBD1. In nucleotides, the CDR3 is TGTGCCAGCAGTTACCGGGACAGGGGGCAACATGGCTACACCTTC. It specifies CASSYRDRGQHGYTF.